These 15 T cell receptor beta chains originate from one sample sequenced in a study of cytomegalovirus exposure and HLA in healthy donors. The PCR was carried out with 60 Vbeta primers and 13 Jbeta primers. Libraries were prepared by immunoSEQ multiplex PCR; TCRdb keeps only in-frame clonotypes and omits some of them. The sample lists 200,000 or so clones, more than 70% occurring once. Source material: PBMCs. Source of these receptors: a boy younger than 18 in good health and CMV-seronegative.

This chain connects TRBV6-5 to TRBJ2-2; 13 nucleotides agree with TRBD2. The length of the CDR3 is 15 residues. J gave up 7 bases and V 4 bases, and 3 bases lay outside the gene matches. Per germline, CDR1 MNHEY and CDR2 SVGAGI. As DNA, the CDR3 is TGTGCCAGCAGTTGGACTAGCGGGAGTATCGGGGAGCTGTTTTTT. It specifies CASSWTSGSIGELFF.

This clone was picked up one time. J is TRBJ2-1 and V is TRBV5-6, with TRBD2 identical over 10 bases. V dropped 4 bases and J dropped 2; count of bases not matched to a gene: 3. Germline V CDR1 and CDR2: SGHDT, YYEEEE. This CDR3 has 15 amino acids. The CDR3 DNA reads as TGTGCCAGCAGCCTGAGCGGGGGGGCCTACAATGAGCAGTTCTTC. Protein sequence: CASSLSGGAYNEQFF.

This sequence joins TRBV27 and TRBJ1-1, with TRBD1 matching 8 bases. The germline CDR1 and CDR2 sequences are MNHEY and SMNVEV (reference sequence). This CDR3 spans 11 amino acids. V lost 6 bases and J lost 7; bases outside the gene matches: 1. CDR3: CASRQGDEAFF. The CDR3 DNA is TGTGCCAGCAGACAGGGGGATGAAGCTTTCTTT.

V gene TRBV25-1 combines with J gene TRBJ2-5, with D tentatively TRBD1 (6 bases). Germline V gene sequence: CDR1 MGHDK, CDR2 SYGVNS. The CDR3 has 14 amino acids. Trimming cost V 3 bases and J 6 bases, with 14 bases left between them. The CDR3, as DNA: TGTGCCAGCAGTGATCCAGGGGCTGGGAAGACCCAGTACTTC. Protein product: CASSDPGAGKTQYF.

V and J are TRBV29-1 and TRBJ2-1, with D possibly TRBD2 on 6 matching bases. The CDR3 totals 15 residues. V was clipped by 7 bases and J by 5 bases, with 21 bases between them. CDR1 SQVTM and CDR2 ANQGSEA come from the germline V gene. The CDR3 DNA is TGCAGCGCGAGAGTACGTGGGAGGCCTCACAATGAGCAGTTCTTC. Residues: CSARVRGRPHNEQFF.

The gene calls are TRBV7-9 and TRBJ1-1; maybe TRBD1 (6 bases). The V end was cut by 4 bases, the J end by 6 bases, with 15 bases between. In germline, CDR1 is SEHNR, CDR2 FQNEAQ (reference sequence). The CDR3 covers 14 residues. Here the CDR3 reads CASSSVQGNPEAFF. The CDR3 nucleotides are TGTGCCAGCAGCTCAGTCCAGGGGAATCCTGAAGCTTTCTTT.

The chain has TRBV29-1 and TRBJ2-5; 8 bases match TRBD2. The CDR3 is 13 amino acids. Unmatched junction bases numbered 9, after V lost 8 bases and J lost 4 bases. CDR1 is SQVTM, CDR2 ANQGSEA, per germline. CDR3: CSYGLAEGETQYF. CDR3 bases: TGCAGCTACGGACTAGCCGAAGGAGAGACCCAGTACTTC.

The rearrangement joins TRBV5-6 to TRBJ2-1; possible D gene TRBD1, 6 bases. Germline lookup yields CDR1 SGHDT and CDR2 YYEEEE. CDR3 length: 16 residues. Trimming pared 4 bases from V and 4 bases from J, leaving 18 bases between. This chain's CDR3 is CASSPDGGGQYNEQFF. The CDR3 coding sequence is TGTGCCAGCAGCCCCGATGGGGGCGGCCAGTACAATGAGCAGTTCTTC.

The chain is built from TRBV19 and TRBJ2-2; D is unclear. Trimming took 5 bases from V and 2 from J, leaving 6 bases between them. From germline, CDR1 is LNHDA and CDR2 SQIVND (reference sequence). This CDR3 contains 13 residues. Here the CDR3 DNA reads TGTGCCAGTAGTTATCTTAACACCGGGGAGCTGTTTTTT. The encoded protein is CASSYLNTGELFF.

The CDR3 coding sequence is TGTGCCAGTAGTCGGGGACTAGCGGGATTCAATGAGCAGTTCTTC. Translated: CASSRGLAGFNEQFF. The J gene is TRBJ2-1, the V gene TRBV19; 13 bases fit TRBD2. Germline loops: CDR1 LNHDA, CDR2 SQIVND (reference sequence). Trimming cost V 5 bases and J 6 bases; bases outside gene matches: 4. The CDR3 spans 15 residues.

CDR3 region: CASSFGAVGETQYF. DNA for the CDR3: TGTGCCAGCAGCTTTGGGGCGGTTGGGGAGACCCAGTACTTC. The chain links TRBV7-2 to TRBJ2-5; D is possibly TRBD1 (5 bases). This CDR3 spans 14 amino acids. V gave up 3 bases and J gave up 5 bases, with 13 bases separating them. Per germline, CDR1 SGHTA and CDR2 FQGNSA.

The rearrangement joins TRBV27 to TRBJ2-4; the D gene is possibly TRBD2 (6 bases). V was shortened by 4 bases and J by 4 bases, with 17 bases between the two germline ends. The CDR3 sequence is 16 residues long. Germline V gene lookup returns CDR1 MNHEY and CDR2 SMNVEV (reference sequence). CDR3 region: CASSSTSRRVKNIQYF. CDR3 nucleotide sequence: TGTGCCAGCAGTTCTACCTCGCGGAGGGTTAAAAACATTCAGTACTTC.

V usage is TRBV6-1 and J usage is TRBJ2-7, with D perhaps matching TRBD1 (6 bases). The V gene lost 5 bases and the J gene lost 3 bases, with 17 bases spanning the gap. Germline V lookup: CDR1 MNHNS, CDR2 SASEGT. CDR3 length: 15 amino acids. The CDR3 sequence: CASSLLWTERYEQYF. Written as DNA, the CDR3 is TGTGCCAGCAGTCTATTATGGACAGAGCGCTACGAGCAGTACTTC.

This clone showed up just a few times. CDR3 DNA sequence: TGTGCCTGGCAGCCAGTCGGGAGGACTGAAGCTTTCTTT. Its protein product is CAWQPVGRTEAFF. The chain carries TRBV30 and TRBJ1-1; the D is unclear. The V gene lost 5 bases and the J gene lost 5 bases, with 15 bases spanning the gap. This CDR3 is 13 amino acids long. CDR1 and CDR2 from the germline V gene are GTSNPN and SVGIG (reference sequence).

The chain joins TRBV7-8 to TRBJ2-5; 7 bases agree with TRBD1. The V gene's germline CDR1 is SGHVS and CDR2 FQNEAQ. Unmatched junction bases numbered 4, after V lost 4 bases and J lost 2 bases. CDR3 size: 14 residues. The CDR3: CASSSRTGQETQYF. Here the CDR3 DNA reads TGTGCCAGCAGCTCCCGGACAGGACAAGAGACCCAGTACTTC.